Presented here are 23 T cell receptor beta chains from one specimen sequenced in a study of T cells in Graves' hyperthyroidism and ophthalmopathy. The investigators amplified TCR beta CDR3 regions from RNA transcripts. RT-PCR in the first round (using the HTBI primer set) targeted the TCR CDR3. TCRdb reprocessed the multiplex PCR reads with MiXCR, giving one entry per CDR3 protein. The sample carries approximately 620,000 distinct CDR3 sequences, roughly 13% recorded once. Specimen: blood. These receptors came from a woman in her 30s with Graves' hyperthyroidism that later progressed to Graves' ophthalmopathy.

Of note for this clonotype: This sequence may be a read error, since a much larger clone differs from it by one base. V gene TRBV10-3 combines with J gene TRBJ1-1; D is uncertain. Germline CDR1 is ENHRY and CDR2 is SYGVKD. V lost 2 bases and J lost 6, with 10 bases in between. The CDR3 contains 13 residues. CDR3 loop: CAISEADTAEAFF. In DNA, the CDR3 is TGTGCCATCAGTGAGGCCGACACGGCTGAAGCTTTCTTT.

This clonotype was observed many times. V and J are TRBV27 and TRBJ1-1; D not certain. CDR3 length equals 13 residues. The V end was cut by 2 bases, the J end by 2 bases, with 6 bases between. Germline loops: CDR1 MNHEY, CDR2 SMNVEV (reference sequence). CDR3 nucleotides: TGTGCCAGCAGTTTAGGGATTAACACTGAAGCTTTCTTT. The encoded protein is CASSLGINTEAFF.

This clonotype was observed at least ten times. The chain joins TRBV29-1 to TRBJ2-3; possibly TRBD1 or TRBD2 for D (5 bases each). Trimming took off 6 bases at V and 3 bases at J, with 13 bases between the two ends. CDR3 size: 13 residues. CDR1 is SQVTM and CDR2 is ANQGSEA in the germline V gene. The CDR3 region is CSVPVWGTDTQYF. The CDR3 coding sequence is TGCAGCGTCCCCGTGTGGGGGACAGATACGCAGTATTTT.

This clonotype was counted only a few times. The V call is TRBV20-1, the J call TRBJ2-3, with TRBD2 matching over 10 bases. CDR3 length: 18 residues. Trimming took 3 bases from V and 1 from J; bases not matched to a gene: 13. In germline, CDR1 is DFQATT, CDR2 SNEGSKA (reference sequence). The chain's CDR3 is CSASKLAGSVLGTDTQYF. CDR3 bases: TGCAGTGCTAGTAAACTAGCGGGATCCGTTTTGGGCACAGATACGCAGTATTTT.

This clonotype has more than one count but fewer than ten. This chain uses TRBV27 with TRBJ2-5; the match to TRBD1 covers 8 bases. CDR3 length: 15 residues. V shed 6 bases, J shed 1 base, and the junction held 7 bases outside the gene matches. Germline V gene sequence: CDR1 MNHEY, CDR2 SMNVEV (reference sequence). The CDR3 coding sequence is TGTGCCAGCAGACCGACAGGGGAAGGCCAAGAGACCCAGTACTTC. Its translation: CASRPTGEGQETQYF.

V usage is TRBV12-3 or TRBV12-4 and J usage is TRBJ2-1; 8 bases agree with TRBD2. Germline trimming cut 7 bases from V and 5 bases from J; bases unmatched to any gene: 13. The CDR3 extends over 16 amino acids. The CDR3 loop reads CASTPFGTSFNNEQFF. CDR3 coding DNA: TGTGCCAGCACCCCCTTTGGGACTAGTTTCAACAATGAGCAGTTCTTC.

This clonotype was seen a few times. V and J are TRBV28 and TRBJ2-1; D perhaps matches TRBD1 (5 bases). Trimming pared 1 base from V and 5 bases from J, leaving 12 bases between. The germline V gene encodes CDR1 MDHEN and CDR2 SYDVKM. The CDR3 spans 15 residues. CDR3 loop: CASSLLIQGDNEQFF. The CDR3 DNA reads as TGTGCCAGCAGTTTATTAATCCAAGGGGACAATGAGCAGTTCTTC.

The sample holds a few counts of this clonotype. This chain uses TRBV6-1 with TRBJ1-1, with D possibly TRBD1 on 5 matching bases. There are 17 residues in the CDR3. CDR1 is MNHNS and CDR2 is SASEGT in the germline V gene. V gave up 8 bases and J gave up 4 bases, with 26 bases separating them. The CDR3 region has the DNA TGTGCCAGCCGGGGCGGGCCGGGAGTCGTTCGTGCCACTGAAGCTTTCTTT. Amino acid sequence: CASRGGPGVVRATEAFF.

This clonotype was seen at least ten times. This chain uses TRBV20-1 with TRBJ2-1; D might be TRBD2 (5 bases). Germline-derived CDR1 and CDR2 are DFQATT and SNEGSKA (reference sequence). Trimming stripped 3 bases from V and 2 bases from J, with 14 bases between. This CDR3 spans 15 amino acids. In DNA, the CDR3 is TGCAGTGCTAGTTGGAAGCGGTTCCCCTACAATGAGCAGTTCTTC. The encoded protein is CSASWKRFPYNEQFF.

This clonotype occurred many times. CDR3 residues: CASSTQGLAGETQYF. CDR3 nucleotides: TGTGCCAGCAGCACCCAGGGACTAGCCGGGGAGACCCAGTACTTC. The V call is TRBV13, the J call TRBJ2-5, with 9 bases that match TRBD2. The CDR3 length is 15 residues. Germline lookup yields CDR1 PRHDT and CDR2 FYEKMQ (reference sequence). Germline trimming cut 5 bases from V and 5 bases from J; bases unmatched to any gene: 9.

This clonotype was counted a few times. The chain joins TRBV19 to TRBJ1-5; D is ambiguous. V lost 5 bases and J 5 bases, leaving 16 bases between the germline ends. The CDR3 covers 15 residues. Germline CDR1 is LNHDA and CDR2 is SQIVND (reference sequence). The CDR3 protein is CASSRVDNPDQPQHF. CDR3 nucleotides: TGTGCCAGTAGTCGGGTTGATAATCCCGATCAGCCCCAGCATTTT.

This clonotype was observed at least ten times. The V gene is TRBV7-2, the J gene TRBJ1-3; the D is unclear. The CDR3 has 15 amino acids. The V end was cut by 5 bases, the J end by 3 bases, with 14 bases between. Looked up from germline, CDR1 is SGHTA and CDR2 is FQGNSA. CDR3 sequence (DNA): TGTGCCAGCAGCGGCCAAACGACCAGTGGAAACACCATATATTTT. This encodes CASSGQTTSGNTIYF.

This clonotype was seen ten or more times. V is TRBV10-3 and J is TRBJ1-4, with 9 bases matching TRBD1. The CDR3 extends over 17 amino acids. The trim removed 2 bases at V and 4 bases at J, leaving 8 bases unmatched. The germline V gene has CDR1 ENHRY and CDR2 SYGVKD. The CDR3: CAISELKTGQGNEKLFF. The CDR3 nucleotides are TGTGCCATCAGTGAGCTCAAGACGGGACAGGGTAATGAAAAACTGTTTTTT.

This clonotype was observed many times. The gene calls are TRBV9 and TRBJ1-2; no firm D call. This CDR3 has 12 amino acids. The germline gives CDR1 SGDLS, CDR2 YYNGEE. Trimming shortened V by 0 bases and J by 6 bases, and 6 bases separated the two germline ends. The CDR3 DNA follows: TGTGCCAGCAGCGTAGACGGTGATGGCTACACCTTC. This sequence encodes CASSVDGDGYTF.

For this clonotype: A much larger clone lies one base from this, so it may be a read error. The chain is built from TRBV20-1 and TRBJ1-5, with D tentatively TRBD1 (5 bases). Trimming cost V 5 bases and J 4 bases, with 15 bases left between them. Germline V gene sequence: CDR1 DFQATT, CDR2 SNEGSKA (reference sequence). The length of the CDR3 is 14 residues. The CDR3 bases are TGCAGTGCTCCCCTTGACAGAAGTAATCAGCCCCAGCATTTT. This codes for CSAPLDRSNQPQHF.

This clonotype was found many times. The chain uses TRBV12-3 or TRBV12-4 and TRBJ2-1, with a tentative D call TRBD2 (6 bases). This CDR3 has 16 residues. V shed 1 base and J shed 5 bases, with 15 bases lying between them. The CDR3 bases are TGTGCCAGCAGTTTAGGGGGGGACCTCCGGCACAATGAGCAGTTCTTC. As protein: CASSLGGDLRHNEQFF.

This clonotype was detected ten times or more. This sequence joins TRBV27 and TRBJ2-5, with 11 bases fitting TRBD1. V lost 5 bases, J lost 4 bases, and 3 bases stayed unmatched. The CDR3 is 14 amino acids. Germline CDR1 reads MNHEY; CDR2 reads SMNVEV (reference sequence). CDR3 loop: CASSGTGGVETQYF. The CDR3, as DNA: TGTGCCAGCAGTGGGACAGGGGGAGTAGAGACCCAGTACTTC.

This clonotype occurred once. It may be a read error: a sequence one base away is much more abundant. The V and J genes are TRBV6-4 and TRBJ2-4; perhaps TRBD2 as D (5 bases). The CDR3 is made up of 15 amino acids. Germline loops: CDR1 MRHNA, CDR2 SNTAGT. Trimming cost V 11 bases and J 4 bases, with 21 bases left between them. CDR3 in amino acids: CAAGDRAGSKNIQYF. CDR3 sequence (DNA): TGTGCCGCTGGGGATCGCGCGGGCAGTAAAAACATTCAGTACTTC.

The sample holds a few counts of this clonotype. One end of the junction fails to match germline, which may point to a read error. The CDR3 DNA reads TGTGCCAGTAGTATAGAGGGGGGAACAGGTACGCAGTATTTT. Amino acid sequence: CASSIEGGTGTQYF. This chain uses TRBV19 with TRBJ2-3, with D possibly being TRBD2 (6 bases). This CDR3 is built from 14 residues. Germline V gene lookup returns CDR1 LNHDA and CDR2 SQIVND (reference sequence).

The sample holds many counts of this clonotype. The chain couples TRBV11-3 to TRBJ2-1; D may be TRBD2 (5 bases). This CDR3 is built from 13 residues. The germline CDR1 and CDR2 sequences are SGHNT and YENEEA. Trimming removed 1 base at V and 5 bases at J, with 6 bases between. The CDR3 protein is CASSLAADNEQFF. CDR3 nucleotide sequence: TGTGCCAGCAGCTTAGCAGCGGACAATGAGCAGTTCTTC.

There are a few counts of this clonotype. The chain combines TRBV19 with TRBJ2-6; D perhaps matches TRBD1 (6 bases). The germline V gene encodes CDR1 LNHDA and CDR2 SQIVND (reference sequence). Trimming stripped 6 bases from V and 1 base from J, with 10 bases between. The CDR3 has 15 amino acids. The CDR3 sequence is CASRSTGSGANVLTF. Here the CDR3 DNA reads TGTGCCAGTAGATCCACAGGGTCTGGGGCCAACGTCCTGACTTTC. Full variable domain (missing parts from reference TRBV19 and TRBJ2-6): DGGITQSPKYLFRKEGQNVTLSCEQNLNHDAMYWYRQDPGQGLRLIYYSQIVNDFQKGDIAEGYSVSREKKESFPLTVTSAQKNPTAFYLCASRSTGSGANVLTFGAGSRLTVL.

This clonotype was picked up a small number of times. The chain couples TRBV18 to TRBJ2-1; the D gene is possibly TRBD2 (6 bases). The germline V and J ends were trimmed by 2 bases and 6 bases, with 11 bases remaining between them. CDR1 and CDR2 from the germline V gene are KGHSH and LQKENI. CDR3 length: 14 residues. The CDR3 bases are TGTGCCAGCTCACCAGCGGGAAGAGCCAATGAGCAGTTCTTC. Its translation: CASSPAGRANEQFF.

This clonotype was observed many times. The J gene is TRBJ1-4, the V gene TRBV7-9; 8 nucleotides align to TRBD1. There are 15 residues in the CDR3. V dropped 1 base and J dropped 4; count of bases not matched to a gene: 2. Germline V CDR1 and CDR2: SEHNR, FQNEAQ (reference sequence). The CDR3 DNA follows: TGTGCCAGCAGCTTAGGGGACAGGAGTAATGAAAAACTGTTTTTT. Translation gives CASSLGDRSNEKLFF. The full variable domain, in which reference TRBV7-9 and TRBJ1-4 provide the parts outside the CDR3, is DTGVSQNPRHKITKRGQNVTFRCDPISEHNRLYWYRQTLGQGPEFLTYFQNEAQLEKSRLLSDRFSAERPKGSFSTLEIQRTEQGDSAMYLCASSLGDRSNEKLFFGSGTQLSVL.